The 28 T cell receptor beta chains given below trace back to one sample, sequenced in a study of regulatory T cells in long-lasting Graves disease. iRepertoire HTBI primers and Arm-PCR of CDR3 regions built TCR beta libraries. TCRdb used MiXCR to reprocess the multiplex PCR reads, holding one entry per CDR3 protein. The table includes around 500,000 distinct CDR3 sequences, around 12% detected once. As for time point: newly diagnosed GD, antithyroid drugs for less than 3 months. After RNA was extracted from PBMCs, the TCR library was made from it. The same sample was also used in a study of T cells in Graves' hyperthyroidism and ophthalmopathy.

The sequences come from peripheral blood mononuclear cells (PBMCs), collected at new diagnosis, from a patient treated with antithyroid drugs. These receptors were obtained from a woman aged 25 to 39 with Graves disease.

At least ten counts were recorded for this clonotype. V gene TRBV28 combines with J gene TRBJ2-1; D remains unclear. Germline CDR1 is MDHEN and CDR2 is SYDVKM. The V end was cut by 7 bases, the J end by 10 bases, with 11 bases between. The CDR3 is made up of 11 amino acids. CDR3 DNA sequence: TGTGCCAGCACAGTGGGCGACGAGCAGTTCTTC. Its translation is CASTVGDEQFF.

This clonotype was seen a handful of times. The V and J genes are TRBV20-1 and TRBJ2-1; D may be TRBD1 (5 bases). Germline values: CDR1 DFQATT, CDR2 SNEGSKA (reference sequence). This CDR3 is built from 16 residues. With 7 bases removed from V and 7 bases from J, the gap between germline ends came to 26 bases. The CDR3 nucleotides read TGCAGTGGGATAGGGGCTTTCGGTTCTAGTTGGAATGAGCAGTTCTTC. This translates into CSGIGAFGSSWNEQFF.

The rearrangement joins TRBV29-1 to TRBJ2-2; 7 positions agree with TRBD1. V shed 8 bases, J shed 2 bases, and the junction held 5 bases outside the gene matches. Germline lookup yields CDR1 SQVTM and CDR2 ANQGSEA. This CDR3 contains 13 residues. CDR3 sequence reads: CSLRTGNTGELFF. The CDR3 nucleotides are TGCAGCCTTCGGACAGGAAACACCGGGGAGCTGTTTTTT.

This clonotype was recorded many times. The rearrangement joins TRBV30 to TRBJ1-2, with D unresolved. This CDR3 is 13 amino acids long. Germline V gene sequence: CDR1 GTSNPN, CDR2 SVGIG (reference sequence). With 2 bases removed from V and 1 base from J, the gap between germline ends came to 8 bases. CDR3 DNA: TGTGCCTGGAGTCCCGGTATTAACTATGGCTACACCTTC. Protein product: CAWSPGINYGYTF.

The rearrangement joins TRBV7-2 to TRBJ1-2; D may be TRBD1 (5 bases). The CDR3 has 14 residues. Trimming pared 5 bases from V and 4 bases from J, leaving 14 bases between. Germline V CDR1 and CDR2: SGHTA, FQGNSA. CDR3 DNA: TGTGCCAGCAGCCGAAGCAGGGAAACCTATGGCTACACCTTC. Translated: CASSRSRETYGYTF.

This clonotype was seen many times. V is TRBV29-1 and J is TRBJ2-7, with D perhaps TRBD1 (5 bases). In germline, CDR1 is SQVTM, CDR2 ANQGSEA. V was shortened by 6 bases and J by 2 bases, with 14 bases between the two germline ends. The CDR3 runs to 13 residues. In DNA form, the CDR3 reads TGCAGCGTCAGGGTGGGGTCGACCTACGAGCAGTACTTC. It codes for CSVRVGSTYEQYF.

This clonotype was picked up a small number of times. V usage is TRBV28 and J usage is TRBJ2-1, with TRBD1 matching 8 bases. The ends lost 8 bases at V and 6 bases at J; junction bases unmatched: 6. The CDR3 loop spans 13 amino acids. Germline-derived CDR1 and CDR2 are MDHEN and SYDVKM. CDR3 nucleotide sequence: TGTGCCAGCGGGACAGGTGCTCCCAATGAGCAGTTCTTC. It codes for CASGTGAPNEQFF.

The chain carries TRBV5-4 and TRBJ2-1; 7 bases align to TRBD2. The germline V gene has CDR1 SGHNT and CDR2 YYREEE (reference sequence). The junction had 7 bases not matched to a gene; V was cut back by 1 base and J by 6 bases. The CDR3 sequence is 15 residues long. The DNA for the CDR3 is TGTGCCAGCAGCTTGCTAGCGGTCGATCGCAATGAGCAGTTCTTC. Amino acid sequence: CASSLLAVDRNEQFF.

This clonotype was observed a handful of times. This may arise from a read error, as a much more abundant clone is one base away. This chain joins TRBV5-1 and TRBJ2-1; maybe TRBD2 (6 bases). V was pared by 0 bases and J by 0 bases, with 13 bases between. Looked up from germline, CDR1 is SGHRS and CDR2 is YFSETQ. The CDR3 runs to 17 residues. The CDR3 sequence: CASSLGTIGSSYNEQFF. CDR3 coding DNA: TGCGCCAGCAGCTTGGGGACTATCGGGAGCTCCTACAATGAGCAGTTCTTC.

This CDR3 reads CASSFPGNIQYF. The CDR3 bases are TGTGCCAGCAGTTTTCCTGGAAACATTCAGTACTTC. V and J are TRBV28 and TRBJ2-4; D is undetermined. CDR3 length equals 12 residues. Deletions cut 3 bases from V and 6 bases from J, with 6 bases between. In germline, CDR1 is MDHEN, CDR2 SYDVKM.

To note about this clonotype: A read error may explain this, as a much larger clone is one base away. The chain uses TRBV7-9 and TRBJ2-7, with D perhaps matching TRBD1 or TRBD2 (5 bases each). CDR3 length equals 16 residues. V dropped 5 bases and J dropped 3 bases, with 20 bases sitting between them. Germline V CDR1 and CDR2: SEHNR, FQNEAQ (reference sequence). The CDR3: CASSNTRLGVIYEQYF. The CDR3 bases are TGTGCCAGCAGCAACACAAGGTTGGGGGTTATCTACGAGCAGTACTTC.

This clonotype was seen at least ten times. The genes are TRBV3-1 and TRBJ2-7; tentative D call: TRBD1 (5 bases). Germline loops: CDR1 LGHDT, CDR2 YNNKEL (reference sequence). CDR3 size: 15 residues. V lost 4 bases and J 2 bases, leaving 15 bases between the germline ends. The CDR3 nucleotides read TGTGCCAGCAGCCTATCAAGCGCAGGGCCCTACGAGCAGTACTTC. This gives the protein CASSLSSAGPYEQYF.

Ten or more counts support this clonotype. The chain's CDR3 is CASSPGGASNQPQHF. The CDR3 region has the DNA TGTGCCAGCTCACCGGGGGGAGCCAGCAATCAGCCCCAGCATTTT. The gene calls are TRBV18 and TRBJ1-5; tentative D call: TRBD1 (5 bases). The V end was cut by 3 bases, the J end by 1 base, with 10 bases between. The CDR3 runs to 15 residues. The germline CDR1 and CDR2 sequences are KGHSH and LQKENI.

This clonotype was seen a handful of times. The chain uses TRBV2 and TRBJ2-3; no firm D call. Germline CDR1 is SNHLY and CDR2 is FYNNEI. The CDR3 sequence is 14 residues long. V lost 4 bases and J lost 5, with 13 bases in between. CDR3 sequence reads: CASSVFRVEDTQYF. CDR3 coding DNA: TGTGCCAGCAGTGTGTTTAGGGTGGAAGATACGCAGTATTTT.

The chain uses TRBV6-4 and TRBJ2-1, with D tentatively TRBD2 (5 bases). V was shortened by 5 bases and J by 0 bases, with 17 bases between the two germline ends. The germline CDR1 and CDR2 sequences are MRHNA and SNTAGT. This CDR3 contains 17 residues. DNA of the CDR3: TGTGCCAGCAGTACAGTGTTCGGGGTGAGCTCCTACAATGAGCAGTTCTTC. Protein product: CASSTVFGVSSYNEQFF.

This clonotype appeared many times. The chain's CDR3 is CASSTTINQGKSGELFF. The CDR3, as DNA: TGTGCCAGCAGTACCACGATTAATCAGGGGAAGTCCGGGGAGCTGTTTTTT. The gene calls are TRBV7-2 and TRBJ2-2, with a possible D match to TRBD1 (6 bases). This CDR3 contains 17 residues. Per the germline V gene, CDR1 is SGHTA and CDR2 is FQGNSA. V was shortened by 6 bases and J by 6 bases, with 23 bases between the two germline ends. Supplemented by reference TRBV7-2 and TRBJ2-2, the full variable domain reads GAGVSQSPSNKVTEKGKDVELRCDPISGHTALYWYRQSLGQGLEFLIYFQGNSAPDKSGLPSDRFSAERTGGSVSTLTIQRTQQEDSAVYLCASSTTINQGKSGELFFGEGSRLTVL.

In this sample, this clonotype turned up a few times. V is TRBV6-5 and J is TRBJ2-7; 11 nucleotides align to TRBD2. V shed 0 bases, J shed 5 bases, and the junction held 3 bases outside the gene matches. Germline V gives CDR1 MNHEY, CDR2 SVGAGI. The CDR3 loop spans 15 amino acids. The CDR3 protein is CASSYSIAGGHEQYF. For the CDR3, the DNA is TGTGCCAGCAGTTACTCGATAGCGGGAGGGCACGAGCAGTACTTC.

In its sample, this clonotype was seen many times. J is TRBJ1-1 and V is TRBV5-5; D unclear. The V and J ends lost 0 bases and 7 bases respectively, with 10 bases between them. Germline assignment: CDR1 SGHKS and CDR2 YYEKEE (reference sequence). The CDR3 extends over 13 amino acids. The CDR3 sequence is CASSLGWSHEAFF. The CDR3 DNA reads TGTGCCAGCAGCTTGGGGTGGAGCCATGAAGCTTTCTTT.

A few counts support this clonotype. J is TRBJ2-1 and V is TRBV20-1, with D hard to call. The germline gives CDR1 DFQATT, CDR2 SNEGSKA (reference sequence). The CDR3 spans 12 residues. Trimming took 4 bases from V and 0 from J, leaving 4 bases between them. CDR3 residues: CSAKGSYNEQFF. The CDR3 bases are TGCAGTGCTAAAGGCTCCTACAATGAGCAGTTCTTC.

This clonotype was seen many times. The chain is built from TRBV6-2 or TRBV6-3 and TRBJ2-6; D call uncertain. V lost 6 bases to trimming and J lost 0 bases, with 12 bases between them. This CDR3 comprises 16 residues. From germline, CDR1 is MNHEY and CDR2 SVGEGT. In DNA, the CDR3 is TGTGCCAGCAGACCCAGGAATTTCTCTGGGGCCAACGTCCTGACTTTC. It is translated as CASRPRNFSGANVLTF.

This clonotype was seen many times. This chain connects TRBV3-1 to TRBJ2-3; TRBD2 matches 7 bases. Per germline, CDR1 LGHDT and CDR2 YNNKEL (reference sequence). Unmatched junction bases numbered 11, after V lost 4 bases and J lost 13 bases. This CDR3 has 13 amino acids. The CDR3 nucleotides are TGTGCCAGCAGCCCCGGGGGGTCTCCCCGGGAGTATTTT. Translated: CASSPGGSPREYF.

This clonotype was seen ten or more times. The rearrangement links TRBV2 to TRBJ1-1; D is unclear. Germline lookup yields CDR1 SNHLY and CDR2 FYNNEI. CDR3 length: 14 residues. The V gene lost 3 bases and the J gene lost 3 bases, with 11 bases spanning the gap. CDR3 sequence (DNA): TGTGCCAGCAGTGAGACGTATGGGGACACTGAAGCTTTCTTT. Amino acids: CASSETYGDTEAFF.

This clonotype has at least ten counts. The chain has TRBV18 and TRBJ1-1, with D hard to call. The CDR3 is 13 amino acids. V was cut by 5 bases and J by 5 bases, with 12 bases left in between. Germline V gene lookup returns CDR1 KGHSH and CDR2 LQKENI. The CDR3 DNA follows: TGTGCCAGCTCAGGAGGTACGTGGACTGAAGCTTTCTTT. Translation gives CASSGGTWTEAFF.

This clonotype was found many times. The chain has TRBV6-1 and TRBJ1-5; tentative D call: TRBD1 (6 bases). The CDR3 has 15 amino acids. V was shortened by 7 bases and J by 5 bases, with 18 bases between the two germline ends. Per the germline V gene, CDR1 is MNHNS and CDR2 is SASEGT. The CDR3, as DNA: TGTGCCAGCACTAAACAGGGAGTGAAAGATCAGCCCCAGCATTTT. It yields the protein CASTKQGVKDQPQHF.

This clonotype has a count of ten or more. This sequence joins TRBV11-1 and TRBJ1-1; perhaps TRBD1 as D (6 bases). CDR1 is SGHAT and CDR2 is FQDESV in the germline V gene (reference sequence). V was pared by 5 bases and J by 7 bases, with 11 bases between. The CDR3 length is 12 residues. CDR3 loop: CASSPDRSEAFF. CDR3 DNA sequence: TGTGCCAGCAGCCCCGACAGGAGTGAAGCTTTCTTT.

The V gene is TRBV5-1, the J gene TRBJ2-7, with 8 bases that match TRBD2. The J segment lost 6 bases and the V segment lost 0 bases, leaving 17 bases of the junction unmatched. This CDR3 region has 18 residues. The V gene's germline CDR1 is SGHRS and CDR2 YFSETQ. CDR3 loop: CASSLGLAGPFGGVEQYF. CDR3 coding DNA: TGCGCCAGCAGCTTGGGGTTAGCGGGACCTTTTGGCGGAGTCGAGCAGTACTTC.

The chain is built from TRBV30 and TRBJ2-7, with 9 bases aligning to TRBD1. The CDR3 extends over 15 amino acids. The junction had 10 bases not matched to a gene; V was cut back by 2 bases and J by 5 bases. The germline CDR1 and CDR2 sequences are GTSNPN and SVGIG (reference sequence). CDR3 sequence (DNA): TGTGCCTGGAGTCCATTCCGGGACAGGGACCACGAGCAGTACTTC. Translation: CAWSPFRDRDHEQYF.

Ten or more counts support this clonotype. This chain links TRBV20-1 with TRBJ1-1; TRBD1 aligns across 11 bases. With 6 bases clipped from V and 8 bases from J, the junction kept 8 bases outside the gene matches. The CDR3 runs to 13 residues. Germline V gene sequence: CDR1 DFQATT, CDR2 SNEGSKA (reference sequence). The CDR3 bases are TGCAGTGCCCCGGGACAGGGGGTGGTCGAAGCTTTCTTT. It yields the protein CSAPGQGVVEAFF.